These T cell receptor beta chains were read from a single sample in a study of CDR3 diversity in severe acne. TCRdb re-derived calls from the PCR reads in MiXCR, one entry per CDR3 protein. The data contain approximately 90,000 distinct CDR3 sequences, roughly half of them singletons. Sequenced material: blood. The receptors come from a male donor in good health, serving as a control. The CDR3 runs from the conserved cysteine through the conserved F or W. Fields, in order: J gene, D gene, clone size, V gene, CDR3 DNA, CDR3 protein. D genes are given only for firm matches. Only some rows state a clone size, as once, few, many or a class for expanded clones.

J gene: TRBJ1-4; D gene: TRBD1; clone size: -; V gene: TRBV19; CDR3 DNA: TGTGCCACTATTGCAGGGGGCGCGGGTGAAAAACTGTTTTTT; CDR3 protein: CATIAGGAGEKLFF
J gene: TRBJ2-3; D gene: TRBD2; clone size: -; V gene: TRBV20-1; CDR3 DNA: TGCAGTGCCCTGGAAGGCCAGCGGGACCGCACAGATACGCAGTATTTT; CDR3 protein: CSALEGQRDRTDTQYF
J gene: TRBJ1-5; D gene: -; clone size: -; V gene: TRBV11-2; CDR3 DNA: TGTGTCAGCCGACACGGGAGAGATGAGGGCAATCAGCCCCAACATTTT; CDR3 protein: CVSRHGRDEGNQPQHF
J gene: TRBJ2-7; D gene: TRBD1; clone size: many; V gene: TRBV29-1; CDR3 DNA: TGCAGCGTCCCTATCTGGGACAGGGGTTCCTACGAGCAGTACTTC; CDR3 protein: CSVPIWDRGSYEQYF
J gene: TRBJ1-1; D gene: -; clone size: -; V gene: TRBV7-9; CDR3 DNA: TGTGCCAGCAGCTCTCTTATTCCGGGAAACACTGAAGCTTTCTTT; CDR3 protein: CASSSLIPGNTEAFF
J gene: TRBJ2-7; D gene: -; clone size: many; V gene: TRBV20-1; CDR3 DNA: TGCAGTGCTAAAAGAGGGGGGGCCCTCGTGACCGAGCAGTACTTC; CDR3 protein: CSAKRGGALVTEQYF
J gene: TRBJ2-7; D gene: -; clone size: -; V gene: TRBV11-3; CDR3 DNA: TGTGCCAGCAGCTTTAGATGGCGCTACGAGCAGTACTTC; CDR3 protein: CASSFRWRYEQYF
J gene: TRBJ2-5; D gene: TRBD1; clone size: many; V gene: TRBV20-1; CDR3 DNA: TGCAGTGCTAGATCGACAGGGGGAGGGGAGACCCAGTACTTC; CDR3 protein: CSARSTGGGETQYF
J gene: TRBJ2-7; D gene: TRBD2; clone size: -; V gene: TRBV20-1; CDR3 DNA: TGCAGTGCTAGACCAGGCGGGGGGGCCTCCTACGAGCAGTACTTC; CDR3 protein: CSARPGGGASYEQYF
J gene: TRBJ2-7; D gene: -; clone size: -; V gene: TRBV11-2; CDR3 DNA: TGTGCCAGCGGTCCTACCTACTACGAGCAGTACTTC; CDR3 protein: CASGPTYYEQYF
J gene: TRBJ2-7; D gene: -; clone size: -; V gene: TRBV25-1; CDR3 DNA: TGTGCCAGCAGTGATCCGGGGTGGTCCTACGAGCAGTACTTC; CDR3 protein: CASSDPGWSYEQYF
J gene: TRBJ2-7; D gene: -; clone size: many; V gene: TRBV15; CDR3 DNA: TGTGCCACCAGCAGAGTTACTTCCTACGAGCAGTACTTC; CDR3 protein: CATSRVTSYEQYF
J gene: TRBJ1-1; D gene: TRBD1; clone size: -; V gene: TRBV6-5; CDR3 DNA: TGTGCCAGCAGTCCGACAGGGCGGACTGAAGCTTTCTTT; CDR3 protein: CASSPTGRTEAFF
J gene: TRBJ1-1; D gene: TRBD1; clone size: few; V gene: TRBV20-1; CDR3 DNA: TGCAGTGCTAGCTACAGGGGGAACACTGAAGCTTTCTTT; CDR3 protein: CSASYRGNTEAFF
J gene: TRBJ1-2; D gene: TRBD1; clone size: many; V gene: TRBV7-9; CDR3 DNA: TGTGCCAGCAGCCTCGGGACAGGGAACTATGGCTACACCTTC; CDR3 protein: CASSLGTGNYGYTF
J gene: TRBJ1-6; D gene: TRBD1; clone size: -; V gene: TRBV7-3; CDR3 DNA: TGTGCCAGCAGCTTACTACCGACAGGGGGTGGGAATTCACCCCTCCACTTT; CDR3 protein: CASSLLPTGGGNSPLHF
J gene: TRBJ1-2; D gene: -; clone size: few; V gene: TRBV27; CDR3 DNA: TGTGCCAACCACACCCTAAACTATGGCTACACCTTC; CDR3 protein: CANHTLNYGYTF
J gene: TRBJ1-1; D gene: -; clone size: many; V gene: TRBV20-1; CDR3 DNA: TGCCAGCCGAGAAGGAACACTGAAGCTTTCTTT; CDR3 protein: CQPRRNTEAFF
J gene: TRBJ1-1; D gene: -; clone size: many; V gene: TRBV28; CDR3 DNA: TGTGCCAGCACTTTGGGGGGGGTAGGGGGCACTGAAGCTTTCTTT; CDR3 protein: CASTLGGVGGTEAFF
J gene: TRBJ2-7; D gene: -; clone size: -; V gene: TRBV29-1; CDR3 DNA: TGCGGCGTTCTCGAGAAGTACGAGCAGTACTTC; CDR3 protein: CGVLEKYEQYF
J gene: TRBJ2-3; D gene: TRBD2; clone size: -; V gene: TRBV2; CDR3 DNA: TGTGCCAGCAGTGAAAACCTAGCGGGATCGGCCCGGGATACGCAGTATTTT; CDR3 protein: CASSENLAGSARDTQYF
J gene: TRBJ1-1; D gene: -; clone size: -; V gene: TRBV7-9; CDR3 DNA: TGTGCCAGCAACTTAAATGGGGGTGGAGGGGGCACTGAAGCTTTCTTT; CDR3 protein: CASNLNGGGGGTEAFF
J gene: TRBJ2-1; D gene: -; clone size: many; V gene: TRBV7-3; CDR3 DNA: TGTGCCAGCAGCTTAACCGGGTTCTCCTACAATGAGCAGTTCTTC; CDR3 protein: CASSLTGFSYNEQFF
J gene: TRBJ2-1; D gene: -; clone size: medium-sized; V gene: TRBV2; CDR3 DNA: TGTGCCAGCAGTGAATGGGGAGACTCGAGCTCCTACAATGAGCAGTTCTTC; CDR3 protein: CASSEWGDSSSYNEQFF
J gene: TRBJ1-2; D gene: -; clone size: few; V gene: TRBV6-5; CDR3 DNA: TGTGCCAGCAGACCCCCAGCAGGAGGCTATGGCTACACCTTC; CDR3 protein: CASRPPAGGYGYTF
J gene: TRBJ1-4; D gene: TRBD1; clone size: -; V gene: TRBV24-1; CDR3 DNA: TGTGCCACCAGTGATGGTGGACAGGGTAGTGAAAAACTGTTTTTT; CDR3 protein: CATSDGGQGSEKLFF
J gene: TRBJ1-2; D gene: -; clone size: -; V gene: TRBV5-1; CDR3 DNA: TGCGCCAGCAGCTTGACACAGGGTGACGACTATGGCTACACCTTC; CDR3 protein: CASSLTQGDDYGYTF
J gene: TRBJ2-7; D gene: TRBD2; clone size: many; V gene: TRBV5-8; CDR3 DNA: TGTGCCAGCAGCTTGAGGCTAGCGGGAGGATACGAGCAGTACTTC; CDR3 protein: CASSLRLAGGYEQYF